The next 8 T cell receptor beta chains were all read from a single sample in a study of shared clonotypes between healthy human individuals. Generated by immunoSEQ multiplex PCR, the TCRdb table keeps only in-frame clones and is missing some. The sample includes about a million clones, about 72% of them seen just once. Input material: memory CD4+ T cells from PBMCs. Subset denoted: CD45RA-negative fraction. The receptor set was obtained from a man aged 18-30 years in good health. Some clones in this sample may be carry-over from other donors' samples.

The V call is TRBV14, the J call TRBJ2-1, with 10 positions matching TRBD2. J gave up 8 bases and V 0 bases, and 13 bases lay outside the gene matches. From germline, CDR1 is SGHDN and CDR2 FVKESK. CDR3 size: 18 residues. The CDR3 loop reads CASSQDWWASGSVDEQFF. In nucleotides, the CDR3 is TGTGCCAGCAGCCAAGATTGGTGGGCTAGCGGGAGTGTCGATGAGCAGTTCTTC.

Note on this clone: Just one base apart from a much larger clone, this may be a read error. Additional DNA sequences in this sample encode the identical CDR3. The chain is built from TRBV9 and TRBJ2-3; the D gene is possibly TRBD2 (5 bases). Between the trimmed V and J ends, which lost 4 bases and 2 bases, there was a span of 17 bases. CDR3 length: 16 residues. Germline CDR1 SGDLS, CDR2 YYNGEE. CDR3 residues: CASSPGLSPYTDTQYF. CDR3 nucleotides: TGTGCCAGCAGCCCCGGACTGAGCCCCTACACAGATACGCAGTATTTT.

The genes are TRBV6-1 and TRBJ1-2; 7 bases are a match to TRBD1. The trim removed 8 bases at V and 3 bases at J, leaving 15 bases unmatched. CDR3 length: 16 residues. Germline CDR1 reads MNHNS; CDR2 reads SASEGT. The CDR3 DNA follows: TGTGCCAGCCGTGGGGGTACAGGGGACAGATACTATGGCTACACCTTC. Its protein product is CASRGGTGDRYYGYTF.

The chain is built from TRBV5-4 and TRBJ1-3, with D perhaps TRBD1 (6 bases). This CDR3 has 16 residues. V lost 0 bases and J lost 0, with 10 bases in between. Germline CDR1 SGHNT, CDR2 YYREEE (reference sequence). The CDR3 sequence: CASSLDGGASGNTIYF. DNA for the CDR3: TGTGCCAGCAGCTTGGACGGGGGGGCCTCTGGAAACACCATATATTTT.

This clone has ten or more counts. The chain employs TRBV5-1 and TRBJ2-7, with TRBD2 matching 7 bases. The CDR3 spans 14 residues. With V trimmed by 4 bases and J by 1 base, 5 bases remained unmatched. Germline lookup yields CDR1 SGHRS and CDR2 YFSETQ. The CDR3 sequence is CASSRSGTSYEQYF. The DNA for the CDR3 is TGCGCCAGCAGCCGGAGCGGGACGTCCTACGAGCAGTACTTC.

The chain links TRBV5-1 to TRBJ2-1, with 9 bases aligning to TRBD2. Per the germline V gene, CDR1 is SGHRS and CDR2 is YFSETQ. This CDR3 is built from 16 residues. V shed 0 bases, J shed 6 bases, and the junction held 7 bases outside the gene matches. CDR3 protein: CASSLARLAGSNEQFF. The DNA for the CDR3 is TGCGCCAGCAGCTTGGCCCGGCTAGCGGGAAGCAATGAGCAGTTCTTC.

This clone was recorded only once. The V gene is TRBV5-1, the J gene TRBJ2-7, with unresolved D. Germline V lookup: CDR1 SGHRS, CDR2 YFSETQ. The CDR3 totals 14 residues. V dropped 6 bases and J dropped 4 bases, with 17 bases sitting between them. The CDR3 here is CASKPLPSAYEQYF. CDR3 bases: TGCGCCAGCAAACCCCTACCCTCGGCGTACGAGCAGTACTTC.

This clone has just a few counts. The chain employs TRBV5-1 and TRBJ1-2; D remains ambiguous. Germline V gene sequence: CDR1 SGHRS, CDR2 YFSETQ. V was clipped by 4 bases and J by 5 bases, with 12 bases between them. This CDR3 is 13 amino acids long. The CDR3 coding sequence is TGCGCCAGCAGCCAACCGACCGTTTATGGCTACACCTTC. Encoded protein: CASSQPTVYGYTF.